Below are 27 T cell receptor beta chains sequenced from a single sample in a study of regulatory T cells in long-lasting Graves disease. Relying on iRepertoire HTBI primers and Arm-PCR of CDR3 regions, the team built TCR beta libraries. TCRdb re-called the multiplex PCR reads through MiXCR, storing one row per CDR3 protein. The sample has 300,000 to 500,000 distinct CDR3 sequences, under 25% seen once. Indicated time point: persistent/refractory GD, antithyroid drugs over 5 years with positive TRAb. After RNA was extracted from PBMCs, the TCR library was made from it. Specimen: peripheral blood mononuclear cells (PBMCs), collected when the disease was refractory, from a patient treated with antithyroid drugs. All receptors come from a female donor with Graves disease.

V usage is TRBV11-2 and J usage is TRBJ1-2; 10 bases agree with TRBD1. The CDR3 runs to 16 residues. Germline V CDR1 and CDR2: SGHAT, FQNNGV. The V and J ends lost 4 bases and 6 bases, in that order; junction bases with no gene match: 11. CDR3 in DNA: TGTGCCAGCAGCTCCACCGCCGGGACAGGGGTCCATGGCTACACCTTC. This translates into CASSSTAGTGVHGYTF.

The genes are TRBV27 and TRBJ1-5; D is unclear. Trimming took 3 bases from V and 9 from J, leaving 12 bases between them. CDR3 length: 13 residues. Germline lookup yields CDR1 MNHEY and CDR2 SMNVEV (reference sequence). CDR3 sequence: CASSFRGGRPQHF. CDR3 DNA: TGTGCCAGCAGTTTCCGAGGCGGTCGGCCCCAGCATTTT.

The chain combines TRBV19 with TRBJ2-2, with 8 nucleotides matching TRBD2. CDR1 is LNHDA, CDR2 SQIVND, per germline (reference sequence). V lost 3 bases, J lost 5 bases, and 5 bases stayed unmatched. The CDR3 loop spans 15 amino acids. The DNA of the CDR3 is TGTGCCAGTAGTATGCTGGGACTAGGTACCGGGGAGCTGTTTTTT. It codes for CASSMLGLGTGELFF.

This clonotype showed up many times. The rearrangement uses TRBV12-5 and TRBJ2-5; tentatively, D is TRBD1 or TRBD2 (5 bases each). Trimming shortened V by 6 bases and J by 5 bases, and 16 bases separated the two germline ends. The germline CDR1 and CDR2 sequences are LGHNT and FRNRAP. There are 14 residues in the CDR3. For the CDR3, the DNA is TGTGCTAGTGGAGCGGCTACCTGGGGGGAGACCCAGTACTTC. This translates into CASGAATWGETQYF. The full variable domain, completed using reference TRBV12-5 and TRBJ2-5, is DARVTQTPRHKVTEMGQEVTMRCQPILGHNTVFWYRQTMMQGLELLAYFRNRAPLDDSGMPKDRFSAEMPDATLATLKIQPSEPRDSAVYFCASGAATWGETQYFGPGTRLLVL.

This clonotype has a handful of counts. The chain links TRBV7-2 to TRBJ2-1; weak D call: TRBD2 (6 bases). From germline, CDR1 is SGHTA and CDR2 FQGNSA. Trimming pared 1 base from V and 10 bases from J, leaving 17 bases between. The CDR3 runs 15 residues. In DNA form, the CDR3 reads TGTGCCAGCAGCTTAGATTCCCTGGCTAGCGTCGAGCAGTTCTTC. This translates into CASSLDSLASVEQFF. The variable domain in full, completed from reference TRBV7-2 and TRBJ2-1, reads GAGVSQSPSNKVTEKGKDVELRCDPISGHTALYWYRQSLGQGLEFLIYFQGNSAPDKSGLPSDRFSAERTGGSVSTLTIQRTQQEDSAVYLCASSLDSLASVEQFFGPGTRLTVL.

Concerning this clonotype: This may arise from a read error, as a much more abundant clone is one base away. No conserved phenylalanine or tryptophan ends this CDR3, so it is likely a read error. CDR3 protein: CASSPNTLGTQYS. The CDR3 region has the DNA TGTGCCAGCAGCCCAAATACCCTGGGGACCCAGTACTCC. The chain uses TRBV7-2 and TRBJ2-5; D not resolved. This CDR3 is 13 amino acids long. Between the trimmed V and J ends, which lost 5 bases and 7 bases, there was a span of 14 bases. The germline V gene has CDR1 SGHTA and CDR2 FQGNSA.

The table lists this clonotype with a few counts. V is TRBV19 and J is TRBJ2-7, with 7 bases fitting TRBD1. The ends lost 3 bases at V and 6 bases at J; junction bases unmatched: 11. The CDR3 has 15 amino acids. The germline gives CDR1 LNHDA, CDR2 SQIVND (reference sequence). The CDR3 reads CASSIGQDRWGEQYF. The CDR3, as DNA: TGTGCCAGTAGTATTGGACAGGACCGTTGGGGCGAGCAGTACTTC.

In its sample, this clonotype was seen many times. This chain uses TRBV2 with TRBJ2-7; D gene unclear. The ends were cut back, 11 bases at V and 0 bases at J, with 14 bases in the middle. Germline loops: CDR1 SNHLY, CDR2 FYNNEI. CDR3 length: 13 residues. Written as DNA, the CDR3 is TGTGCCGGGTCTGCGGACCACTCCTACGAGCAGTACTTC. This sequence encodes CAGSADHSYEQYF.

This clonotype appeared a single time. The CDR3 loop reads CSVGLAGGQETQYF. DNA for the CDR3: TGCAGTGTCGGACTAGCGGGAGGACAAGAGACCCAGTACTTC. V and J are TRBV20-1 and TRBJ2-5, with TRBD2 matching over 14 bases. This CDR3 contains 14 residues. The germline gives CDR1 DFQATT, CDR2 SNEGSKA (reference sequence). The trim removed 7 bases at V and 2 bases at J, leaving 3 bases unmatched.

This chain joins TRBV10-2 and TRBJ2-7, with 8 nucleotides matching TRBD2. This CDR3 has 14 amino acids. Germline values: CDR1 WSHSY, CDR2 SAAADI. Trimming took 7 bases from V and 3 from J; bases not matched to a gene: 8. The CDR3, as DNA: TGCGCCAGCAACCTAGGACGGGAGGGCTACGAGCAGTACTTC. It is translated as CASNLGREGYEQYF.

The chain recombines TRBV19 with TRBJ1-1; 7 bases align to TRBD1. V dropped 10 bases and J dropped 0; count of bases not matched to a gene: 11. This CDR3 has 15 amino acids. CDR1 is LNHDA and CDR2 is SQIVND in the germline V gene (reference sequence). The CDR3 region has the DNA TGTGCCACCTTCGCGTTTACAGGGGTGAACACTGAAGCTTTCTTT. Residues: CATFAFTGVNTEAFF.

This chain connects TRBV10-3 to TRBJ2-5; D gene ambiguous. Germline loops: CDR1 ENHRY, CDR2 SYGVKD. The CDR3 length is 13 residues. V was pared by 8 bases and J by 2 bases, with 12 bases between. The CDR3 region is CAIGQGKQETQYF. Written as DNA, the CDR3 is TGTGCCATCGGTCAAGGCAAACAAGAGACCCAGTACTTC.

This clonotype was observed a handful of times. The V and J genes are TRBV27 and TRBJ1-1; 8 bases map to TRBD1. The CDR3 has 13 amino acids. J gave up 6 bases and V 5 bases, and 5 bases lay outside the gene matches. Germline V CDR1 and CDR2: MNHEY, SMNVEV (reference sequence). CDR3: CASSVQGAAEAFF. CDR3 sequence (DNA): TGTGCCAGCAGTGTGCAGGGGGCGGCTGAAGCTTTCTTT.

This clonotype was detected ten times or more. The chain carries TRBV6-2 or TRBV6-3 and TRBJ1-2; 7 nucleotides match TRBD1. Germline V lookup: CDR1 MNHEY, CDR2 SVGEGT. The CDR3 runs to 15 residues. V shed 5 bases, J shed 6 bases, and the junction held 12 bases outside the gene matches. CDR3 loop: CASSHRSGQRNGYTF. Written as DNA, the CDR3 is TGTGCCAGCAGTCACCGATCGGGACAGAGAAATGGCTACACCTTC.

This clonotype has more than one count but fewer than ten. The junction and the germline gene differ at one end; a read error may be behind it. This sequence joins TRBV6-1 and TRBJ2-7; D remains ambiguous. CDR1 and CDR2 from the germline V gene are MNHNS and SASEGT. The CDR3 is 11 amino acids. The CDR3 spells CASSDWSGHWF. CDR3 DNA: TGTGCCAGCAGTGATTGGTCAGGTCATTGGTTC.

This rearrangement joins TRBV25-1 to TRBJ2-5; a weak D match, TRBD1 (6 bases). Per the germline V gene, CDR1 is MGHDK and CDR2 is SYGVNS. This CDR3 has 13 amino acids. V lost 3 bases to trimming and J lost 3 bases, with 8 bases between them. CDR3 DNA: TGTGCCAGCAGTGAGACAGGAAAAGAGACCCAGTACTTC. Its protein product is CASSETGKETQYF.

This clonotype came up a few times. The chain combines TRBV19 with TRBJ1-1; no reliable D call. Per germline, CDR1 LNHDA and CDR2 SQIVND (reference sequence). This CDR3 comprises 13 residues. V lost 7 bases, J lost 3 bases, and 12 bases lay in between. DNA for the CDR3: TGTGCCAGTACTTTCCATAGCGACACTGAAGCTTTCTTT. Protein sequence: CASTFHSDTEAFF. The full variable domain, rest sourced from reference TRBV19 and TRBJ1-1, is DGGITQSPKYLFRKEGQNVTLSCEQNLNHDAMYWYRQDPGQGLRLIYYSQIVNDFQKGDIAEGYSVSREKKESFPLTVTSAQKNPTAFYLCASTFHSDTEAFFGQGTRLTVV.

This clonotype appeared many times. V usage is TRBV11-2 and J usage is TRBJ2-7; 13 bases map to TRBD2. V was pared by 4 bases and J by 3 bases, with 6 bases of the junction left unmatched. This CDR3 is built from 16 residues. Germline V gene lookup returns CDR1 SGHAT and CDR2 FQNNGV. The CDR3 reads CASSSRLAGGFYEQYF. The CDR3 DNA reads TGTGCCAGCAGCTCAAGACTAGCGGGAGGTTTCTACGAGCAGTACTTC.

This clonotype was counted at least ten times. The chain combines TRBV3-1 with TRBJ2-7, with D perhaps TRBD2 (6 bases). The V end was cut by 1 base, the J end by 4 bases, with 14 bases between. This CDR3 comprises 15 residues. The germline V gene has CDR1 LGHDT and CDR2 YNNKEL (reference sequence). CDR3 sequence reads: CASSQALAGPYEQYF. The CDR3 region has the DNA TGTGCCAGCAGCCAAGCGTTGGCGGGGCCATACGAGCAGTACTTC.

This CDR3 reads CASRRTDTQYF. In nucleotides, the CDR3 is TGTGCCAGCAGACGTACAGATACGCAGTATTTT. This chain uses TRBV12-3 or TRBV12-4 with TRBJ2-3; D remains ambiguous. V was cut by 6 bases and J by 3 bases, with 4 bases left in between. This CDR3 is 11 amino acids long.

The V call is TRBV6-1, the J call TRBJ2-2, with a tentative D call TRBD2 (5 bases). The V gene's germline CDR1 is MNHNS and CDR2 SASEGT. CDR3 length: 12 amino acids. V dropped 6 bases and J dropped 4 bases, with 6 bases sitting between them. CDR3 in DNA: TGTGCCAGCAGGCGGGCCACCGGGGAGCTGTTTTTT. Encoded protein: CASRRATGELFF.

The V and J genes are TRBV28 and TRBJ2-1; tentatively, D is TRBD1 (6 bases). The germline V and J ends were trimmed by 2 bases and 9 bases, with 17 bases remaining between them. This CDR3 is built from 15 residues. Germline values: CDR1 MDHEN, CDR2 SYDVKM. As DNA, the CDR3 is TGTGCCAGCAGTTTAGGAGACAGGCAAAGGAGTGAGCAGTTCTTC. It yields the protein CASSLGDRQRSEQFF.

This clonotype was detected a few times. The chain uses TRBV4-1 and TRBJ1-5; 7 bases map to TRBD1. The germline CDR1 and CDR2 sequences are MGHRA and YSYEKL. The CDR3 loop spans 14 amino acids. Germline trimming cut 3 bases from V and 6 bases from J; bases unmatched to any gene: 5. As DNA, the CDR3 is TGCGCCAGCAGCCAGACAGGGAACGGTCAGCCCCAGCATTTT. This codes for CASSQTGNGQPQHF.

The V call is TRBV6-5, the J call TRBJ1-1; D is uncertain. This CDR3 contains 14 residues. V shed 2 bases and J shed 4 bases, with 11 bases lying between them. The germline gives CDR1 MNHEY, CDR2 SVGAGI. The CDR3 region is CASSYDAGVTEAFF. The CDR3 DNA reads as TGTGCCAGCAGTTACGACGCCGGAGTCACTGAAGCTTTCTTT.

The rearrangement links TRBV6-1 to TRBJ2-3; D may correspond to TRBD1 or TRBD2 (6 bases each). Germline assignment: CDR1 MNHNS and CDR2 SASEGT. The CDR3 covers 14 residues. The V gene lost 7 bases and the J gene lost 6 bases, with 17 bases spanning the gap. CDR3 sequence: CASKRGVAQDTQYF. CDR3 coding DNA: TGTGCCAGCAAGAGGGGGGTCGCACAGGATACGCAGTATTTT.

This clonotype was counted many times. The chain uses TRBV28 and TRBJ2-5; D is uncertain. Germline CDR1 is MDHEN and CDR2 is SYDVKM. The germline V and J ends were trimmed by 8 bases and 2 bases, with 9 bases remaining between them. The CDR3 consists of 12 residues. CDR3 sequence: CASVQNQETQYF. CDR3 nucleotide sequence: TGTGCCAGCGTACAGAATCAAGAGACCCAGTACTTC.

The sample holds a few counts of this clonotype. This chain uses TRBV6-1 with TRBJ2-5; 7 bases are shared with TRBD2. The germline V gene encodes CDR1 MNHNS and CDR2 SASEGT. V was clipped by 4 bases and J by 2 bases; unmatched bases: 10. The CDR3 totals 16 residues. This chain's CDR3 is CASSARSGGLQETQYF. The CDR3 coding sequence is TGTGCCAGCAGTGCCCGTTCGGGGGGATTGCAAGAGACCCAGTACTTC.